This TCR beta chain was sequenced for a study of vaccination effects on CD4 cells after COVID-19. Study background: Two convalescent patients gave samples 16 days and one week before vaccination.

Germline V lookup: CDR1 LGHNT, CDR2 FRNRAP. This CDR3 contains 14 residues. The V end was cut by 9 bases, the J end by 5 bases, with 17 bases between. Some clones are missing from TCRdb's copy, which holds only in-frame ones; the method was immunoSEQ multiplex PCR. The data show tens of thousands of clones, approximately 80% seen once. As concerns this clone: What it binds is not known.

Following culture for approximately 11 days, CD4+ T cells were isolated. The sequenced sample was CD4+ T cells from PBMCs cultured without peptide, obtained before COVID-19 vaccination. The chain employs TRBV12-5 and TRBJ1-5; tentative D call: TRBD1 (5 bases). The receptor was isolated from a human donor who had a prior SARS-CoV-2 infection. The CDR3 coding sequence is TGTGCTAGCGCCCGGGGGTCTTTGGATCAGCCCCAGCATTTT. It encodes CASARGSLDQPQHF.